This is a list of T cell receptor beta chains from one sample in a study of blood T cell repertoires in COVID-19. This table comes from immunoSEQ multiplex PCR, and its TCRdb copy is limited to in-frame clones, with some not included. This table has some 200,000 clones, under 90% appearing once. The sequenced sample was peripheral blood. Receptors originate from a man older than 75 with acute or convalescent COVID-19. The CDR3 runs from the conserved cysteine through the conserved F or W. D genes are given only for firm matches. The size entry is marked missing in some rows and otherwise reads once, few, many or a size class.

d_gene	abundance	j_gene	v_gene	CDR3nt	CDR3aa
TRBD1	.	TRBJ2-3	TRBV5-1	TGCGCCAGCATGGACAGGGGTTTGTCTCGCGCAGATACGCAGTATTTT	CASMDRGLSRADTQYF
TRBD2	.	TRBJ2-5	TRBV5-4	TGTGCCAGCAGCACCGGGACTAGCCAAGAGACCCAGTACTTC	CASSTGTSQETQYF
TRBD1	.	TRBJ2-2	TRBV18	TGTGCCAGCAACAGGGGGCGAACGAACACCGGGGAGCTGTTTTTT	CASNRGRTNTGELFF
.	.	TRBJ1-1	TRBV5-1	TGCGCCAGCACCTTGGGGTCCCGGCGGGGCAACACTGAAGCTTTCTTT	CASTLGSRRGNTEAFF
TRBD1	.	TRBJ1-2	TRBV3-1/TRBV3-2	TGTGCCAGCAGCCAAGCCTGGACAGGGTTTAACTATGGCTACACCTTC	CASSQAWTGFNYGYTF
TRBD2	.	TRBJ2-1	TRBV4-1	TGCGCCAGCAGCTATCAGGAAGCGGGAGACAATGAGCAGTTCTTC	CASSYQEAGDNEQFF
TRBD1	.	TRBJ2-5	TRBV29-1	TGCAGCGTTCTACAGGGGCAAGAGACCCAGTACTTC	CSVLQGQETQYF
.	.	TRBJ1-1	TRBV19	TGTGCCAGTAGTAATGGACATAGAAACACTGAAGCTTTCTTT	CASSNGHRNTEAFF
TRBD1	.	TRBJ2-1	TRBV18	TGTGCCAGCTCACCACCCGGGACAGTTAGCTACAATGAGCAGTTCTTC	CASSPPGTVSYNEQFF
TRBD1	.	TRBJ2-1	TRBV2	TGTGCCAGCACCCTTGTGGGTTACCCCGGGACAGAGAGGAATGAGCAGTTCTTC	CASTLVGYPGTERNEQFF
.	.	TRBJ2-5	TRBV7-9	TGTGCCAGCAGCTTCGACGCGGGGACCCAGTACTTC	CASSFDAGTQYF
TRBD2	.	TRBJ2-2	TRBV7-2	TGTGCCAGCAGCTTAGTTAGCGGGAGCACCGGGGAGCTGTTTTTT	CASSLVSGSTGELFF
.	.	TRBJ2-1	TRBV24-1	TGTGCCACCAGTGCTGTCTACAGGGACAATGAGCAGTTCTTC	CATSAVYRDNEQFF
.	.	TRBJ2-2	TRBV19	TGTGCCAGTAGTTGGAGTGTCAGGGCTACCACCGGGGAGCTGTTTTTT	CASSWSVRATTGELFF
.	.	TRBJ2-1	TRBV4-3	TGCGCCAGCGGAAAACAACTAGCTTCTATGGATGAGCAGTTCTTC	CASGKQLASMDEQFF
TRBD1	.	TRBJ2-7	TRBV27	TGTGCCAGCAGTTTAGGGGCAGGGGGAAACGAGCAGTACTTC	CASSLGAGGNEQYF
TRBD2	.	TRBJ2-7	TRBV7-6	TGTGCCAGCAGCTCAGGGACTAGCGGGACCGAGCAGTACTTC	CASSSGTSGTEQYF
.	.	TRBJ1-1	TRBV28	TGTGCCAGCAGCCTACTCCAGGGTGGAGCTTTCTTT	CASSLLQGGAFF
TRBD1	.	TRBJ1-1	TRBV6-5	TGTGCCAGCAGTTACTTGGGACAGGGGGGGGCTGAAGCTTTCTTT	CASSYLGQGGAEAFF
.	.	TRBJ2-2	TRBV5-6	TGTGCCAGCAGCCTCGGGCAGGGTCTCGCCGGGGAGCTGTTTTTT	CASSLGQGLAGELFF
.	.	TRBJ2-3	TRBV21-1	TGTGCCAGCAGCAAATGGGGCGTGGGAGATACGCAGTATTTT	CASSKWGVGDTQYF
TRBD1	.	TRBJ2-1	TRBV29-1	TGCAGCGTTGAAGGAGGACAGGGGATCTACAATGAGCAGTTCTTC	CSVEGGQGIYNEQFF
TRBD2	once	TRBJ2-5	TRBV24-1	TGTGCCACCAGTGATTTGACCGGGAGGAAAGAGACCCAGTACTTC	CATSDLTGRKETQYF
TRBD2	once	TRBJ2-5	TRBV11-2	TGTGCCAGCAGCCAGCGGGACCGCAGTTTGGCGGAGACCCAGTACTTC	CASSQRDRSLAETQYF
TRBD1	.	TRBJ1-2	TRBV9	TGTGCCGTCCCACAAACCGGGACAGGGGCCCCCTACTACACCTTC	CAVPQTGTGAPYYTF
TRBD2	few	TRBJ2-5	TRBV2	TGTGCCAGCAGTGTTAGCGGGAGGAGGCAAGAGACCCAGTACTTC	CASSVSGRRQETQYF
.	.	TRBJ1-5	TRBV21-1	TGTGCCAGCAGGCAGGGGAGAGGCAATCAGCCCCAGCATTTT	CASRQGRGNQPQHF
.	.	TRBJ1-1	TRBV9	TGTGCCAGCAGCGTAGGGGAGGTGAACACTGAAGCTTTCTTT	CASSVGEVNTEAFF
.	.	TRBJ1-6	TRBV7-3	TGTGCCAGCAGCTTAGTGCCAGGGTCGGATTCACCCCTCCACTTT	CASSLVPGSDSPLHF
TRBD2	once	TRBJ2-7	TRBV12-5	TGTGCTAGTGGGGAGGGAGGGTCTAGGTCCTACGAGCAGTACTTC	CASGEGGSRSYEQYF
TRBD2	.	TRBJ2-7	TRBV5-8	TGTGCCAGCAGCTTCGGACTAGCGGGCTGGCTAGCGTACTTC	CASSFGLAGWLAYF
.	few	TRBJ2-2	TRBV5-1	TGCGCCAGCGAAGAGGGCTCGGGCACCGGGGAGCTGTTTTTT	CASEEGSGTGELFF
TRBD2	.	TRBJ2-7	TRBV5-1	TGCGCCAGCAGCCTGGGGGGGGTCGGCTCCTACGAGCAGTACTTC	CASSLGGVGSYEQYF
.	.	TRBJ2-6	TRBV3-1/TRBV3-2	TGTGCCAGCAGCCGTACACAGGGAACTGGGGCCAACGTCCTGACTTTC	CASSRTQGTGANVLTF
TRBD1	.	TRBJ1-5	TRBV28	TGTGCCAGCAGTTTAAGTACAGGGGGGAACCAGCCCCAGCATTTT	CASSLSTGGNQPQHF
.	.	TRBJ1-1	TRBV7-3	TGTGCCAGCAGCTTTCTCGGGGACACTGAAGCTTTCTTT	CASSFLGDTEAFF
TRBD2	.	TRBJ2-3	TRBV19	TGTGCCAGTAGTTTGAGGGAACTAGCGGGTATCCCCCTCACAGATACGCAGTATTTT	CASSLRELAGIPLTDTQYF
.	few	TRBJ1-2	TRBV30	TGTGCCTGGAAAGGGACGGGAGCTAACTATGGCTACACCTTC	CAWKGTGANYGYTF
.	.	TRBJ2-3	TRBV18	TGTGCCAGCTCACCACCTTTAGGAGGGGGCACAGATACGCAGTATTTT	CASSPPLGGGTDTQYF
TRBD1	.	TRBJ1-1	TRBV2	TGTGCCAGACAGGGGTCCTACCGCGCGGCAACTGAAGCTTTCTTT	CARQGSYRAATEAFF
TRBD2	.	TRBJ2-5	TRBV6-5	TGTGCCAGCAGTTTAGCGGGAGGGCAAGAGACCCAGTACTTC	CASSLAGGQETQYF
.	.	TRBJ2-1	TRBV5-1	TGCGCCAGCAGCTTGGAAGCAAAGAGCTCCTACAATGAGCAGTTCTTC	CASSLEAKSSYNEQFF
TRBD1	.	TRBJ1-5	TRBV6-2/TRBV6-3	TGTGCCAGCAGTTCTGTCGGGACAGGGGTGAATCAGCCCCAGCATTTT	CASSSVGTGVNQPQHF
.	.	TRBJ1-4	TRBV6-1	TGTGCCAGCAGTGAACAGGGGACAACTAATGAAAAACTGTTTTTT	CASSEQGTTNEKLFF
.	.	TRBJ2-5	TRBV2	TGTGCCAGCAGTCGCGGGGCAGCCCGGGGCGGGATGCTGGAGACCCAGTACTTC	CASSRGAARGGMLETQYF
TRBD1	.	TRBJ2-2	TRBV6-5	TGTGCCAGCAGGGTCGGGACAGGGGGCTTCGGGGAGCTGTTTTTT	CASRVGTGGFGELFF
TRBD2	.	TRBJ2-3	TRBV19	TGTGCCAGTGCCCAGAGCGGGAGGGATACGCAGTATTTT	CASAQSGRDTQYF
.	.	TRBJ1-2	TRBV27	TGTGCCAGCAGAAACCTAGGGGAGGGCAATGGCTACACCTTC	CASRNLGEGNGYTF
.	.	TRBJ2-7	TRBV6-5	TGTGCCAGCAGTTACTCGAATCCGGGGTTCAACTACGAGCAGTACTTC	CASSYSNPGFNYEQYF